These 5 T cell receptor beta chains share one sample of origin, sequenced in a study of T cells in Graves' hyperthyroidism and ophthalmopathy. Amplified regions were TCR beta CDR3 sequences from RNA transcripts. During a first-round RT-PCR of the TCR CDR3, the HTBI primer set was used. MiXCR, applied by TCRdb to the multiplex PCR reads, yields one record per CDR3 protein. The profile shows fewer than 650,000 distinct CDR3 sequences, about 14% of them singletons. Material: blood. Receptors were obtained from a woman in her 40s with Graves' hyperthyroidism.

The CDR3 DNA reads TGTGCCAGCAGGCCGACTAGTCAGGAGACCCAGTACTTC. Its translation: CASRPTSQETQYF. This rearrangement joins TRBV6-2 or TRBV6-3 to TRBJ2-5; D possibly corresponds to TRBD2 (6 bases). The CDR3 runs 13 residues. V was cut by 6 bases and J by 5 bases, with 13 bases left in between. The germline gives CDR1 MNHEY, CDR2 SVGEGT.

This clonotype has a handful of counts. As DNA, the CDR3 is TGTGCCAGCAGGGAGAGGGGAGTCACCTACAATGAGCAGTTCTTC. Translating gives CASRERGVTYNEQFF. The rearrangement uses TRBV6-1 and TRBJ2-1; D assignment may be TRBD1 or TRBD2 (5 bases each). The CDR3 runs to 15 residues. Germline lookup yields CDR1 MNHNS and CDR2 SASEGT. Trimming removed 6 bases from V and 2 bases from J, with 14 bases in between.

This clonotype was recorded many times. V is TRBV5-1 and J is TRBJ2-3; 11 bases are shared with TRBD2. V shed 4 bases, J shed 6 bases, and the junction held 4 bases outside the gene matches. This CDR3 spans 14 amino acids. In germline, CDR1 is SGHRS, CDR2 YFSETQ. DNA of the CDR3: TGCGCCAGCAGCCCGGCTAGCGGGAGGGATACGCAGTATTTT. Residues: CASSPASGRDTQYF.

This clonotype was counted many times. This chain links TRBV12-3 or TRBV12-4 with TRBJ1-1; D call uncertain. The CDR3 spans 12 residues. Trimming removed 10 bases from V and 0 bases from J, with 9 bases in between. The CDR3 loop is CANELMNTEAFF. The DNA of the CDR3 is TGTGCCAACGAACTCATGAACACTGAAGCTTTCTTT.

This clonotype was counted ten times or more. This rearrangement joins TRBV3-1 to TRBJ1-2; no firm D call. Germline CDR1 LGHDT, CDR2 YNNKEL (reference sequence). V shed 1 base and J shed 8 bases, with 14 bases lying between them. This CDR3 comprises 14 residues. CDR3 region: CASSQGPQQRGYTF. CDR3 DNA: TGTGCCAGCAGCCAAGGACCTCAACAAAGGGGCTACACCTTC. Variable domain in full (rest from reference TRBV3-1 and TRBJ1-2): DTAVSQTPKYLVTQMGNDKSIKCEQNLGHDTMYWYKQDSKKFLKIMFSYNNKELIINETVPNRFSPKSPDKAHLNLHINSLELGDSAVYFCASSQGPQQRGYTFGSGTRLTVV.